The 12 T cell receptor beta chains in this list originate from one sample, sequenced in a study of blood T cell repertoires in COVID-19. Assay used: immunoSEQ multiplex PCR; TCRdb lists only in-frame clones, some missing. The profile shows 140,000 to 150,000 clones, just over 85% of them singletons. The material sequenced was PBMCs or T cells enriched from blood (not recorded which). The receptors were gathered from a man in his fifties or sixties who had recovered from COVID-19.

The J gene is TRBJ2-2, the V gene TRBV2; 11 bases are a match to TRBD1. This CDR3 has 16 residues. Unmatched junction bases numbered 5, after V lost 6 bases and J lost 2 bases. Germline CDR1 is SNHLY and CDR2 is FYNNEI. Here the CDR3 DNA reads TGTGCCAGCAGGGACAGGGGGCGGCTCAACACCGGGGAGCTGTTTTTT. Encoded protein: CASRDRGRLNTGELFF.

This clone was seen a handful of times. This chain connects TRBV24-1 to TRBJ2-7; 7 positions agree with TRBD1. The CDR3 length is 13 residues. V gave up 0 bases and J gave up 6 bases; unmatched junction bases: 1. CDR1 and CDR2 (germline): KGHDR, SFDVKD. The CDR3 reads CATSDLRDSEQYF. In nucleotides, the CDR3 is TGTGCCACCAGTGATTTGAGGGACAGCGAGCAGTACTTC.

The V and J genes are TRBV19 and TRBJ1-2; 7 bases match TRBD1. The germline V gene encodes CDR1 LNHDA and CDR2 SQIVND (reference sequence). With V trimmed by 5 bases and J by 4 bases, 7 bases remained unmatched. The CDR3 length is 14 residues. Here the CDR3 reads CASSPRGAGYGYTF. The CDR3 bases are TGTGCCAGTAGTCCCAGGGGGGCGGGCTATGGCTACACCTTC.

There are a few counts of this clone. The V and J genes are TRBV24-1 and TRBJ2-2, with no clear D. Germline loops: CDR1 KGHDR, CDR2 SFDVKD. The germline V and J ends were trimmed by 7 bases and 1 base, with 9 bases remaining between them. CDR3 length equals 14 residues. The CDR3 loop reads CATRPAGNTGELFF. CDR3 DNA sequence: TGTGCCACCAGACCCGCCGGGAACACCGGGGAGCTGTTTTTT.

The chain employs TRBV27 and TRBJ2-3, with 14 bases identical to TRBD2. This CDR3 has 19 residues. Germline V gene sequence: CDR1 MNHEY, CDR2 SMNVEV (reference sequence). The V and J ends lost 9 bases and 2 bases, in that order; junction bases with no gene match: 16. For the CDR3, the DNA is TGTGCCAGTCTCGCATCGGGACTAGCGGGGGCCGACAACACAGATACGCAGTATTTT. It yields the protein CASLASGLAGADNTDTQYF.

Relative to its sample, this clone is medium-sized (0.01 to 0.1%). Other DNA sequences of this sample code for an identical CDR3. The chain's CDR3 is CSVGDTNTEAFF. Written as DNA, the CDR3 is TGCAGCGTTGGCGACACCAACACTGAAGCTTTCTTT. This chain links TRBV29-1 with TRBJ1-1; D not certain. CDR1 and CDR2 from the germline V gene are SQVTM and ANQGSEA. Trimming removed 4 bases from V and 2 bases from J, with 8 bases in between. This CDR3 region has 12 residues. Full variable domain (missing parts from reference TRBV29-1 and TRBJ1-1): SAVISQKPSRDICQRGTSLTIQCQVDSQVTMMFWYRQQPGQSLTLIATANQGSEATYESGFVIDKFPISRPNLTFSTLTVSNMSPEDSSIYLCSVGDTNTEAFFGQGTRLTVV.

J is TRBJ1-1 and V is TRBV28, with TRBD1 matching 8 bases. Germline loops: CDR1 MDHEN, CDR2 SYDVKM. The CDR3 length is 13 residues. The V segment lost 5 bases and the J segment 6 bases; nucleotides outside the gene matches: 5. Here the CDR3 DNA reads TGTGCCAGCAGTCTTTCAGGGGGCCCTGAAGCTTTCTTT. Translation: CASSLSGGPEAFF.

The genes are TRBV6-2 or TRBV6-3 and TRBJ1-1; 7 nucleotides match TRBD1. The CDR3 runs to 17 residues. Germline CDR1 is MNHEY and CDR2 is SVGEGT. V was clipped by 0 bases and J by 1 base; unmatched bases: 8. The CDR3 reads CASSYSGKRGRNTEAFF. CDR3 sequence (DNA): TGTGCCAGCAGTTACTCGGGTAAAAGGGGGCGGAACACTGAAGCTTTCTTT.

V usage is TRBV7-2 and J usage is TRBJ2-1, with TRBD2 identical over 7 bases. The V segment lost 4 bases and the J segment 14 bases; nucleotides outside the gene matches: 8. The CDR3 contains 12 residues. Looked up from germline, CDR1 is SGHTA and CDR2 is FQGNSA. CDR3 residues: CASSSSGTTKFF. The CDR3 DNA follows: TGTGCCAGCAGCTCCTCCGGGACTACAAAGTTCTTC.

The chain is built from TRBV9 and TRBJ2-1, with 7 bases identical to TRBD1. Losses at the gene ends were 3 bases for V and 2 bases for J; bases not matched to a gene: 2. The germline V gene has CDR1 SGDLS and CDR2 YYNGEE. The CDR3 is 14 residues long. CDR3: CASSAGQPYNEQFF. The CDR3, as DNA: TGTGCCAGCAGCGCGGGACAGCCCTACAATGAGCAGTTCTTC.

The V gene is TRBV12-1, the J gene TRBJ2-1; TRBD2 is the table's D call, not checked against the DNA. TRBV12-1 is flagged as a pseudogene. This CDR3 comprises 15 residues. The CDR3 sequence is CASSWGTRGCNEQFF. Written as DNA, the CDR3 is TGTGCCAGCAGCTGGGGGACTAGAGGTTGCAATGAGCAGTTCTTC.

The chain uses TRBV11-3 and TRBJ2-2; no definite D call. With 5 bases removed from V and 4 bases from J, the gap between germline ends came to 11 bases. The CDR3 sequence is 14 residues long. The germline CDR1 and CDR2 sequences are SGHNT and YENEEA. CDR3 loop: CASSRGFSTGELFF. The CDR3 DNA follows: TGTGCCAGCAGCAGAGGCTTCAGCACCGGGGAGCTGTTTTTT.